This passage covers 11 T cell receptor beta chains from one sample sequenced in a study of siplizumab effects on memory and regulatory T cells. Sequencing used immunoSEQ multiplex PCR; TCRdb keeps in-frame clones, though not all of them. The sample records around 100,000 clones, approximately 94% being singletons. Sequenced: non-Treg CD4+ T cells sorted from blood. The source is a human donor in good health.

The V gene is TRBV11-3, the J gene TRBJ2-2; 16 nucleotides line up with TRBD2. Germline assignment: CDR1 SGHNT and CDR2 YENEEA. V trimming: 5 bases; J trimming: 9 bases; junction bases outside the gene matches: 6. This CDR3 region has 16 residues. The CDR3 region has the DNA TGTGCCAGCAGCGCCGGGACTAGCGGGAGGGCCCGGGAGCTGTTTTTT. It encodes CASSAGTSGRARELFF.

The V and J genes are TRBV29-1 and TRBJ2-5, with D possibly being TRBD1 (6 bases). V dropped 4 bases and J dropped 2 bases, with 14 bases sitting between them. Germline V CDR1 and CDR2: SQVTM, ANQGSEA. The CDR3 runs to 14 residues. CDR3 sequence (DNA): TGCAGCGTTGCATTCCAGGGGAAACAAGAGACCCAGTACTTC. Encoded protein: CSVAFQGKQETQYF.

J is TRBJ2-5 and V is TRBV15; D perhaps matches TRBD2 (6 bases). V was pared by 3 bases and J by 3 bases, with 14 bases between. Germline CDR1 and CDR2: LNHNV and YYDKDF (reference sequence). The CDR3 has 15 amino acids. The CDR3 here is CATSRRAGNEETQYF. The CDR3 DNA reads TGTGCCACCAGCAGGCGCGCGGGGAACGAAGAGACCCAGTACTTC.

The CDR3: CASSEAGGRPYEQYF. DNA for the CDR3: TGTGCCAGCAGTGAAGCCGGAGGACGGCCCTACGAGCAGTACTTC. The chain recombines TRBV6-1 with TRBJ2-7; D possibly corresponds to TRBD2 (5 bases). Germline V lookup: CDR1 MNHNS, CDR2 SASEGT. V was pared by 0 bases and J by 2 bases, with 11 bases between. There are 15 residues in the CDR3.

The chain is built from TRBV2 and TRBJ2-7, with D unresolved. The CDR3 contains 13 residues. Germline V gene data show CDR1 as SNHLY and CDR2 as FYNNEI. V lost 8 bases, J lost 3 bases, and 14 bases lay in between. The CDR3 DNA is TGTGCCAGCCGGGCCCCACCGGGCTACGAGCAGTACTTC. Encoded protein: CASRAPPGYEQYF. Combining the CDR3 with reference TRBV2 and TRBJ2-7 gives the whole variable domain EPEVTQTPSHQVTQMGQEVILRCVPISNHLYFYWYRQILGQKVEFLVSFYNNEISEKSEIFDDQFSVERPDGSNFTLKIRSTKLEDSAMYFCASRAPPGYEQYFGPGTRLTVT.

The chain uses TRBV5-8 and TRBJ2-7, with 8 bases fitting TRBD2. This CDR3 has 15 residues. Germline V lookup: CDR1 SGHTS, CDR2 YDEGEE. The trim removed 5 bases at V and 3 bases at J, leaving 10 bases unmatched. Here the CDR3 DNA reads TGTGCCAGCAGACTATTGAGCGGGAGCATCTACGAGCAGTACTTC. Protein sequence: CASRLLSGSIYEQYF.

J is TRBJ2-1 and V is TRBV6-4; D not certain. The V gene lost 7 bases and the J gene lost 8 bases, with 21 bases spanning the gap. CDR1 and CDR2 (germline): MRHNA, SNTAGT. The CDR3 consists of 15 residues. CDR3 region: CASTRPLGPYDEQFF. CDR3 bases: TGTGCCAGCACACGACCTTTGGGCCCCTATGATGAGCAGTTCTTC.

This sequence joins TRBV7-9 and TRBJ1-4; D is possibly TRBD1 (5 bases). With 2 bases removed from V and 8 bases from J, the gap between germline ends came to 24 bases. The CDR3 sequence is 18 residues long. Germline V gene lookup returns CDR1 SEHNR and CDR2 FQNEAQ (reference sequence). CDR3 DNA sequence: TGTGCCAGCAGCTTATATCCGGGTAGAAGATCTCAGGGCGAAAAACTGTTTTTT. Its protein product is CASSLYPGRRSQGEKLFF.

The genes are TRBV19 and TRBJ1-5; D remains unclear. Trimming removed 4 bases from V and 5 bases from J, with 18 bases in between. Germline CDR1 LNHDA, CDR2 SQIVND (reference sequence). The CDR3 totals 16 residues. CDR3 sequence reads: CASSTLVGPNHQPQHF. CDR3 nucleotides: TGTGCCAGTAGTACCCTGGTGGGTCCTAACCATCAGCCCCAGCATTTT.

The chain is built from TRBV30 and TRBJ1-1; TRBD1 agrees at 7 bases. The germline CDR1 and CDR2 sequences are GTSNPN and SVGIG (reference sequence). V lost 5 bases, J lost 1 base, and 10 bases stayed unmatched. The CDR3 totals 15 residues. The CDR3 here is CAWGTGGQKNTEAFF. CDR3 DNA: TGTGCCTGGGGTACGGGGGGACAGAAGAACACTGAAGCTTTCTTT. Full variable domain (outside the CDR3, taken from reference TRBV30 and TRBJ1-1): SQTIHQWPATLVQPVGSPLSLECTVEGTSNPNLYWYRQAAGRGLQLLFYSVGIGQISSEVPQNLSASRPQDRQFILSSKKLLLSDSGFYLCAWGTGGQKNTEAFFGQGTRLTVV.

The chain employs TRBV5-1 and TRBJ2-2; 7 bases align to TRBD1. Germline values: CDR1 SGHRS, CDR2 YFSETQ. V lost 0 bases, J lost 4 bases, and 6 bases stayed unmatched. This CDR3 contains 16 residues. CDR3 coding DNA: TGCGCCAGCAGCTTGGAAACAGGGGTATCCACCGGGGAGCTGTTTTTT. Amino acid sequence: CASSLETGVSTGELFF.